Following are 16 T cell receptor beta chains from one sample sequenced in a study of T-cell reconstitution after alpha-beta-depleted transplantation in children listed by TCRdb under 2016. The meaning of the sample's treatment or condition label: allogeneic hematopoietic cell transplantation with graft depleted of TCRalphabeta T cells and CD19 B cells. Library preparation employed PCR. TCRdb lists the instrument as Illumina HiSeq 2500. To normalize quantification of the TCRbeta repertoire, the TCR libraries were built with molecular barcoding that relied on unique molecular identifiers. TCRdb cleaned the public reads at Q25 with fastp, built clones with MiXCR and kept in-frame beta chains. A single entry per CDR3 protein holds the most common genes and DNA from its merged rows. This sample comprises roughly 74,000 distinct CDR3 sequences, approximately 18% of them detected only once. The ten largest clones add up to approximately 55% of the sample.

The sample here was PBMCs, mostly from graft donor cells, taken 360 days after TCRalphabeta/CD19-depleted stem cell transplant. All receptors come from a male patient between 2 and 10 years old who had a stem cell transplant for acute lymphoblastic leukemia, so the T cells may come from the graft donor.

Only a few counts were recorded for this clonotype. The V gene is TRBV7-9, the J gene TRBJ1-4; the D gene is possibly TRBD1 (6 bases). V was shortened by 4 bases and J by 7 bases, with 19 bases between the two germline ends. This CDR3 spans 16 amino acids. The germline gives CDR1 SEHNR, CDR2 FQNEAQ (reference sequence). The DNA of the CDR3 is TGTGCCAGCAGCTCCCGGAGGGGGGGCTGGAGTGAAAAACTGTTTTTT. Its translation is CASSSRRGGWSEKLFF.

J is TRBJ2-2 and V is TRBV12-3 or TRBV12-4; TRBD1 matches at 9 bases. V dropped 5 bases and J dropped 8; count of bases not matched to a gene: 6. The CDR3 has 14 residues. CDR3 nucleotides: TGTGCCAGCAGTGCCCGGGACAGGGTTGGGGAGCTGTTTTTT. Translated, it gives CASSARDRVGELFF.

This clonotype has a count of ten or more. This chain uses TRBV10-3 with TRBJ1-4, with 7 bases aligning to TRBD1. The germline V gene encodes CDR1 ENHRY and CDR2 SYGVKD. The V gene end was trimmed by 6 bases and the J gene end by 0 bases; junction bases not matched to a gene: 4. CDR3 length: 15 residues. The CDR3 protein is CAISSGGATNEKLFF. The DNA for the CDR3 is TGTGCCATCAGCTCAGGGGGAGCAACTAATGAAAAACTGTTTTTT.

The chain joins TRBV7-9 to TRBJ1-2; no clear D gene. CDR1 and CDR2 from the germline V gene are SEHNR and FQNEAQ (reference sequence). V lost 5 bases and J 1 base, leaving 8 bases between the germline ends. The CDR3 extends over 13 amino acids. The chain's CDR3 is CASSPDRNYGYTF. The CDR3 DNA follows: TGTGCCAGCAGCCCCGACCGTAACTATGGCTACACCTTC.

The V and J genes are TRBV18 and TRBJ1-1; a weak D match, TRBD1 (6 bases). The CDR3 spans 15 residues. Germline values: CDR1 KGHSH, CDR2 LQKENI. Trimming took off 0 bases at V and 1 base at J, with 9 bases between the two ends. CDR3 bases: TGTGCCAGCTCACCACCGAGGGGGGGGAACACTGAAGCTTTCTTT. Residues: CASSPPRGGNTEAFF.

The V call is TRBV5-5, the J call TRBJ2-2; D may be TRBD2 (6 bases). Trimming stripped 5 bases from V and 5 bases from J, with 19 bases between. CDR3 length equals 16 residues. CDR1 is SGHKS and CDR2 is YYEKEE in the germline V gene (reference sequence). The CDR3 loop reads CASSLFTPGRTGELFF. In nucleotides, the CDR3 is TGTGCCAGCAGTTTGTTCACACCAGGGAGGACCGGGGAGCTGTTTTTT.

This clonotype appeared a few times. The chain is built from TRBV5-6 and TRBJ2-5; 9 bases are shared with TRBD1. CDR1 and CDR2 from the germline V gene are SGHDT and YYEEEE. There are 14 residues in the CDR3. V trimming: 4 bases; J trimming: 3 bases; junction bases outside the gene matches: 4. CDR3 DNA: TGTGCCAGCAGCCGCCGGGACAGGGAAGAGACCCAGTACTTC. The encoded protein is CASSRRDREETQYF.

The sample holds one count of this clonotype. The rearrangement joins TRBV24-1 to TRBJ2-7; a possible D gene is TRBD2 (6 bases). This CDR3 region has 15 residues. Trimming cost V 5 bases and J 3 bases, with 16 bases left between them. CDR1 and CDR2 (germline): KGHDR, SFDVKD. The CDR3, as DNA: TGTGCCACCAGTGGGGGCGGGGCCGAGGACTACGAGCAGTACTTC. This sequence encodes CATSGGGAEDYEQYF.

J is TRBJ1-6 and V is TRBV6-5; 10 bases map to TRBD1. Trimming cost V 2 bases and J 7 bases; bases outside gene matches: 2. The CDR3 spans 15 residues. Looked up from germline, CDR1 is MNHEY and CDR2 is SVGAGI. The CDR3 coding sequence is TGTGCCAGCAGTTACATGGGACAGGGGAATTCACCCCTCCACTTT. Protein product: CASSYMGQGNSPLHF.

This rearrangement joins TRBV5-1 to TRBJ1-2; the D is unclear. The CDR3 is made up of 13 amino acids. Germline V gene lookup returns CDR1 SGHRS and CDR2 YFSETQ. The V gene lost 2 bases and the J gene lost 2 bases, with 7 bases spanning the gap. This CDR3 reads CASSLGLNYGYTF. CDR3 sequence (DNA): TGCGCCAGCAGCTTAGGGTTAAACTATGGCTACACCTTC.

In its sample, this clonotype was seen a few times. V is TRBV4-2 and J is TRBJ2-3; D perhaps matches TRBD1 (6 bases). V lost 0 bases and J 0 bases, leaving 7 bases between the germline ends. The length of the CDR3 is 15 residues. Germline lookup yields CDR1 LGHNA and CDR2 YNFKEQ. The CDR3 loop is CASSQETGSTDTQYF. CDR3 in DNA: TGTGCCAGCAGCCAAGAGACAGGCAGCACAGATACGCAGTATTTT.

The CDR3 loop is CASSLQGSATDTQYF. The CDR3 nucleotides are TGTGCCAGCAGCCTACAGGGTTCGGCGACAGATACGCAGTATTTT. The chain combines TRBV7-2 with TRBJ2-3; possibly TRBD1 for D (6 bases). The V gene lost 5 bases and the J gene lost 3 bases, with 15 bases spanning the gap. The length of the CDR3 is 15 residues. Germline V lookup: CDR1 SGHTA, CDR2 FQGNSA.

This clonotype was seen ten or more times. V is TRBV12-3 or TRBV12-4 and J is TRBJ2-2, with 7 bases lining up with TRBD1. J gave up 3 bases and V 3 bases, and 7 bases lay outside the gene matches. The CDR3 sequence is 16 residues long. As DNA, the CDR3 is TGTGCCAGCAGTTTCTATGCAGGGGGATACACCGGGGAGCTGTTTTTT. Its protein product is CASSFYAGGYTGELFF.

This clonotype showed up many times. The CDR3 is CASSLVGRSLEETQYF. CDR3 nucleotide sequence: TGCGCCAGCAGCTTGGTAGGACGGTCCCTCGAGGAGACCCAGTACTTC. The chain has TRBV5-1 and TRBJ2-5; D remains ambiguous. CDR1 and CDR2 from the germline V gene are SGHRS and YFSETQ. The CDR3 runs 16 residues. Trimming left V 0 bases short and J 5 bases short, with 17 bases between.

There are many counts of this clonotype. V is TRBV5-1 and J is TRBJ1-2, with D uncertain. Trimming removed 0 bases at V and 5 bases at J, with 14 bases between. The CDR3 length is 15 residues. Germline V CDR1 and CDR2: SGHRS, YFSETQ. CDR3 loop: CASSLGEARSYGYTF. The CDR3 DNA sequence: TGCGCCAGCAGCTTGGGTGAGGCGCGATCATATGGCTACACCTTC.

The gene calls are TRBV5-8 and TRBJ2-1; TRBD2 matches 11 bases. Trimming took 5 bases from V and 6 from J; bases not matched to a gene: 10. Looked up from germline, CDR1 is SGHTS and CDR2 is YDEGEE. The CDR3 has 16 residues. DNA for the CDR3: TGTGCCAGCAGTAGGCTAGCGGGAGGTTGGGGCAATGAGCAGTTCTTC. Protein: CASSRLAGGWGNEQFF.